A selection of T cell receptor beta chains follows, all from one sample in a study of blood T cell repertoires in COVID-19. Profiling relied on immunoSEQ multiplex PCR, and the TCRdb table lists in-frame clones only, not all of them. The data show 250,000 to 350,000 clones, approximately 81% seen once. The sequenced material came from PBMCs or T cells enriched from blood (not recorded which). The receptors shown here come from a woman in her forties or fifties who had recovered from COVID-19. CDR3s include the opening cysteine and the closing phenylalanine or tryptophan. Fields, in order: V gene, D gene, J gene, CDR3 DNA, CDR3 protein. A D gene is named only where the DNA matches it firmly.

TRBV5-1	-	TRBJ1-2	TGCGCCAGCAGCTTGGTTCAGGCCGATTATGGCTACACCTTC	CASSLVQADYGYTF
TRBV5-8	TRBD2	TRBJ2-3	TGTGCCAGCAGCTTGGAAACTAGCGGGATGGGCACAGATACGCAGTATTTT	CASSLETSGMGTDTQYF
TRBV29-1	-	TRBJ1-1	TGCAGCGCCTGGAACAGGGAAACTGAAGCTTTCTTT	CSAWNRETEAFF
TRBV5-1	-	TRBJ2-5	TGCGCCAGCAGCTACCGGGATAGCTCGGGGACCCAGTACTTC	CASSYRDSSGTQYF
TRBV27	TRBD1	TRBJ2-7	TGTGCCAGCAGTATAGGGACAGGGGTGGTGTACGAGCAGTACTTC	CASSIGTGVVYEQYF
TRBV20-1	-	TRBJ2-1	TGCAGTGCTCTCCGGGACTGGCGTCAGTTCTTC	CSALRDWRQFF
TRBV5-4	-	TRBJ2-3	TGTGCCAGCAGCTTGCCCAGGGTGGGCACAGATACGCAGTATTTT	CASSLPRVGTDTQYF
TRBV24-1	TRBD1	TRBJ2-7	TGTGCCACCAGTGGAGGGGGCTTTGACGAGCAGTACTTC	CATSGGGFDEQYF
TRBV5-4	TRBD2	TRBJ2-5	TGTGCCAGCAGTGATGGACTAGCCGGTGAGACCCAGTACTTC	CASSDGLAGETQYF
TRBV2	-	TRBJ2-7	TGTGCCAGCAGTGCACCGGGACTTTTCTACGAGCAGTACTTC	CASSAPGLFYEQYF
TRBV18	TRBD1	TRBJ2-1	TGTGCCAGCTCACCAGGGACAGGGGCTGAGCAGTTCTTC	CASSPGTGAEQFF
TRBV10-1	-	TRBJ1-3	TGCGCCAGCAGCCCGGGACAAACTGGAAACACCATATATTTT	CASSPGQTGNTIYF
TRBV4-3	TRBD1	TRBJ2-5	TGCGCCAGCAGCCAAGGACAGGGGGGGACCCAGTACTTC	CASSQGQGGTQYF
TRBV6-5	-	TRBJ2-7	TGTGCCAGCAGTACAGGGTTCTACGAGCAGTACTTC	CASSTGFYEQYF
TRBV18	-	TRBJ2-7	TGTGCCAGCTCACAACAGAACGAGCAGTACTTC	CASSQQNEQYF
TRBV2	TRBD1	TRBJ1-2	TGTGCCAGCACTGGACAGGGTGACTATGGCTACACCTTC	CASTGQGDYGYTF
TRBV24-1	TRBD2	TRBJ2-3	TGTGCCACCAGTGATTTGGTTGGGCGGGGGGACGCTCCAGATACGCAGTATTTT	CATSDLVGRGDAPDTQYF
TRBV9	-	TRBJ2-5	TGTGCCAGCAGCGTAGCAGGGGAGAAGGGGACCCAGTACTTC	CASSVAGEKGTQYF
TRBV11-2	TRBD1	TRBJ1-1	TGTGCCAGCAGCTCGCGAAGGGACAGCCAAGCTTTCTTT	CASSSRRDSQAFF
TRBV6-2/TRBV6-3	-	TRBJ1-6	TGTGCCAGCAGTTACAGAGAGTATAATTCACCCCTCCACTTT	CASSYREYNSPLHF